This record covers a single T cell receptor beta chain. This sample also contains other DNA sequences that code for the same CDR3. V was shortened by 5 bases and J by 1 base, with 8 bases between the two germline ends. The CDR3 is 13 amino acids. Germline CDR1 and CDR2: MDHEN and SYDVKM. This entry is derived from a study of blood T cell repertoires in COVID-19. Study-level information: There were acute and convalescent COVID-19 samples, and they came from the United States, Italy and Spain.

Produced via immunoSEQ multiplex PCR; TCRdb's table is partial and in-frame only. The sample contains 150,000 to 200,000 clones, around 86% of which appear only once. Sequenced input: peripheral blood. The source is a man in his 70s with acute or convalescent COVID-19. The chain uses TRBV28 and TRBJ1-1, with TRBD1 as a possible D gene (6 bases). DNA for the CDR3: TGTGCCAGCAGTATACAGGGGAACACTGAAGCTTTCTTT. Translating gives CASSIQGNTEAFF.